The 3 T cell receptor beta chains below all came from one sample that was sequenced in a study of blood T cell repertoires in COVID-19. Some clones are missing from TCRdb's copy, which holds only in-frame ones; the method was immunoSEQ multiplex PCR. The profile shows 200,000 to 250,000 clones, around 88% of them singletons. The sample consisted of peripheral blood. The receptors stem from a man in his late teens or twenties with active or convalescent COVID-19.

V is TRBV6-6 and J is TRBJ1-1, with 10 bases aligning to TRBD1. The CDR3 is made up of 15 amino acids. Unmatched junction bases numbered 7, after V lost 8 bases and J lost 1 base. The germline CDR1 and CDR2 sequences are MNHNY and SVGAGI (reference sequence). The CDR3 protein is CASGRTGGRNTEAFF. The DNA for the CDR3 is TGTGCCAGCGGGCGGACAGGGGGAAGGAACACTGAAGCTTTCTTT.

This clone appeared a single time. This chain connects TRBV13 to TRBJ1-2; 8 bases match TRBD1. CDR1 PRHDT and CDR2 FYEKMQ come from the germline V gene (reference sequence). CDR3 length: 14 amino acids. V lost 5 bases to trimming and J lost 6 bases; unmatched junction nucleotides: 8. The CDR3 protein is CASSNSTGGNGYTF. DNA for the CDR3: TGTGCCAGCAGCAATTCCACAGGGGGGAATGGCTACACCTTC. The whole variable domain, remainder taken from reference TRBV13 and TRBJ1-2, is AAGVIQSPRHLIKEKRETATLKCYPIPRHDTVYWYQQGPGQDPQFLISFYEKMQSDKGSIPDRFSAQQFSDYHSELNMSSLELGDSALYFCASSNSTGGNGYTFGSGTRLTVV.

The rearrangement joins TRBV19 to TRBJ1-5; TRBD1 agrees at 9 bases. Germline-derived CDR1 and CDR2 are LNHDA and SQIVND (reference sequence). The V segment lost 6 bases and the J segment 7 bases; nucleotides outside the gene matches: 7. The CDR3 contains 14 residues. CDR3 sequence: CASRSTGGRQPQHF. In DNA, the CDR3 is TGTGCCAGTAGGTCCACAGGGGGCCGGCAGCCCCAGCATTTT.